The clone carrying this T cell receptor beta chain was counted ten times or more. This CDR3 has 13 amino acids. J gave up 6 bases and V 7 bases, and 7 bases lay outside the gene matches. Looked up from germline, CDR1 is SQVTM and CDR2 is ANQGSEA. The source of the sample is a study of early T cells in non-severe SARS-CoV-2 infection. At the level of the study: Sequencing of unsorted whole blood was done on bulk RNA, leaving chains unpaired.

From the 5' RACE reads, TCRdb called clonotypes with MiXCR, one entry per CDR3 protein. The sample shows about 31,000 distinct CDR3 sequences, 5.7% of them seen only once. This sequence originates from an adult who was a healthcare worker with PCR-confirmed SARS-CoV-2 infection or an uninfected control (not recorded which). The sequenced sample consisted of whole blood. V is TRBV29-1 and J is TRBJ2-2, with TRBD2 matching over 8 bases. This CDR3 reads CSARDGRAGELFF. The CDR3 nucleotides are TGCAGCGCCAGAGACGGGAGGGCCGGGGAGCTGTTTTTT.